A selection of T cell receptor beta chains follows, all from one sample in a study of Graves' ophthalmopathy and Graves' hyperthyroidism. TCRdb re-called the multiplex PCR reads with MiXCR, one entry per CDR3 protein. The sample yields approximately 15,000 distinct CDR3 sequences, about half seen once. Sample: peripheral blood. These receptors were obtained from a woman aged 40 to 50 with stable Graves' hyperthyroidism. Both conserved end residues are trimmed from each CDR3. Fields, in order: V gene, J gene, CDR3 length, CDR3 protein.

V: TRBV5-1
J: TRBJ2-1
length: 10
CDR3: ASSRSYNEQF

V: TRBV20-1
J: TRBJ2-7
length: 11
CDR3: SARGTGPNEQY

V: TRBV20-1
J: TRBJ2-1
length: 12
CDR3: SARDVQQGDEQF

V: TRBV7-8
J: TRBJ2-1
length: 12
CDR3: ASSSGGVGNEQF

V: TRBV5-1
J: TRBJ1-3
length: 14
CDR3: ASSSTLASSGNTIY

V: TRBV7-2
J: TRBJ2-3
length: 10
CDR3: ASRQNTDTQY

V: TRBV14
J: TRBJ1-1
length: 15
CDR3: ASSQDRDLLGITEAF

V: TRBV6-1
J: TRBJ1-6
length: 11
CDR3: ASVQGGNSPLH

V: TRBV20-1
J: TRBJ2-7
length: 10
CDR3: SARPVGYEQY

V: TRBV2
J: TRBJ1-1
length: 15
CDR3: ASRPPRGTFMNTEAF

V: TRBV7-4
J: TRBJ2-3
length: 10
CDR3: ASSGGGDTQY

V: TRBV3-1
J: TRBJ2-7
length: 12
CDR3: ASSQTGQGRKQY

V: TRBV2
J: TRBJ2-7
length: 12
CDR3: ASHRTSGEDEQY

V: TRBV20-1
J: TRBJ2-1
length: 11
CDR3: SARSAGGLKQF

V: TRBV20-1
J: TRBJ1-5
length: 11
CDR3: SATLGGDQPQH

V: TRBV12-3/TRBV12-4
J: TRBJ2-1
length: 13
CDR3: ASHRQGLSYNEQF

V: TRBV5-5
J: TRBJ2-2
length: 11
CDR3: ASSATNTGELF

V: TRBV25-1
J: TRBJ2-7
length: 14
CDR3: ASSDGLAAYSYEQY

V: TRBV6-2/TRBV6-3
J: TRBJ1-2
length: 10
CDR3: ASRTGSHGYT

V: TRBV7-3
J: TRBJ2-3
length: 14
CDR3: ASSSLKRERTDTQY

V: TRBV4-2
J: TRBJ2-6
length: 14
CDR3: ASSQDLNSGANVLT

V: TRBV6-2/TRBV6-3
J: TRBJ2-5
length: 10
CDR3: ASSGTAETQY

V: TRBV11-2
J: TRBJ2-7
length: 10
CDR3: ASSLGGNEQY

V: TRBV6-4
J: TRBJ2-2
length: 13
CDR3: ASSRLAGGTGELF

V: TRBV6-2/TRBV6-3
J: TRBJ2-7
length: 12
CDR3: ASSTGTATAEQY

V: TRBV25-1
J: TRBJ2-7
length: 12
CDR3: ASSTSPGGYEQY

V: TRBV6-5
J: TRBJ1-1
length: 13
CDR3: ASSYPWTKNTEAF

V: TRBV19
J: TRBJ1-5
length: 11
CDR3: ASRTGSNQPLH

V: TRBV25-1
J: TRBJ1-3
length: 14
CDR3: ASSPLGTSSGNTIY